This TCR beta chain is drawn from a study of CD8+ T cells in alopecia areata. Overall study results and limits: More clonal than normal scalp was lesional scalp, particularly alopecia totalis/universalis.

CDR3 length equals 14 residues. The germline CDR1 and CDR2 sequences are LNHDA and SQIVND (reference sequence). V shed 4 bases and J shed 4 bases, with 11 bases lying between them. Following extraction, RNA underwent reverse transcription to cDNA, which served as the sequencing template. The data were produced by immunoSEQ multiplex PCR, yet TCRdb's version contains in-frame clones alone and is incomplete. This repertoire shows just over 30,000 clones, less than 65% found once; its top ten account for roughly 17%. In the case of this clone: The target antigen is unknown.

The source material was NKG2D-high CD8+ T cells sorted from blood. The source of this sequence is a human donor with alopecia areata. The chain links TRBV19 to TRBJ2-1; D remains ambiguous. The CDR3, as DNA: TGTGCCAGTAGTAGGTCGTATAATTACAATGAGCAGTTCTTC. Translating it yields CASSRSYNYNEQFF.